Listed below are T cell receptor beta chains from one sample, sequenced in a study of blood T cell repertoires in COVID-19. Method: immunoSEQ multiplex PCR; TCRdb's copy keeps in-frame clones and lacks some. This sample carries a few hundred thousand clones, roughly 84% of them seen once, and the ten largest clones take approximately 5.1%. The sample was peripheral blood. Receptors were obtained from a woman aged 55-69 years who had recovered from COVID-19. The CDR3 runs from the conserved cysteine through the conserved F or W. A D gene is named only where the DNA matches it firmly.

d_gene,v_gene,j_gene,CDR3aa
-,TRBV6-6,TRBJ1-6,CASSYSGTRGAPLHF
TRBD1,TRBV4-1,TRBJ1-6,CASSQGQGAGSPLHF
-,TRBV6-5,TRBJ1-1,CASTPGTEAFF
TRBD1,TRBV6-5,TRBJ2-7,CASRPGQRSYEQYF
-,TRBV5-1,TRBJ1-2,CASSEDPAAGYTF
-,TRBV13,TRBJ2-7,CASSLLGAVYEQYF
TRBD1,TRBV7-9,TRBJ1-2,CASSSTGTGAVYGYTF
TRBD2,TRBV15,TRBJ2-7,CATSRVLAGGYEQYF
-,TRBV5-8,TRBJ2-5,CASSLGLPTQYF
TRBD1,TRBV4-2,TRBJ1-1,CASSLPGQGNTEAFF
-,TRBV3-1/TRBV3-2,TRBJ2-3,CASSPTLRGDTQYF
TRBD2,TRBV9,TRBJ2-7,CASSPRGGADEQYF
-,TRBV6-5,TRBJ2-7,CASSPRKNEQYF
TRBD2,TRBV14,TRBJ2-1,CASSQFLAGNEQFF
-,TRBV6-5,TRBJ2-3,CASSYDFSTDTQYF
-,TRBV15,TRBJ2-1,CATSRSTGSEQFF
-,TRBV6-5,TRBJ1-3,CASVQGTGNTIYF
TRBD2,TRBV4-2,TRBJ2-1,CASSQGSGGYNEQFF
TRBD1,TRBV11-2,TRBJ1-1,CASRSARDRIIEAFF
TRBD1,TRBV6-5,TRBJ1-3,CASSRGKPGNTIYF
-,TRBV2,TRBJ1-1,CASSEAFLVF
-,TRBV18,TRBJ2-7,CASSPSENEQYF
TRBD2,TRBV6-5,TRBJ2-1,CASTGGDNEQFF
-,TRBV4-1,TRBJ2-2,CASSQDGGDTGELFF
-,TRBV6-5,TRBJ2-7,CASTNEGTGYYEQYF
TRBD1,TRBV6-5,TRBJ2-5,CASRPGTGVLETQYF
-,TRBV30,TRBJ1-1,CAWTGGAGEAFF
TRBD1,TRBV23-1,TRBJ1-4,CASSRDRGAKEKLFF
-,TRBV13,TRBJ1-1,CASSLDRVTEAFF
TRBD1,TRBV5-1,TRBJ2-5,CASSLVTGGETQYF